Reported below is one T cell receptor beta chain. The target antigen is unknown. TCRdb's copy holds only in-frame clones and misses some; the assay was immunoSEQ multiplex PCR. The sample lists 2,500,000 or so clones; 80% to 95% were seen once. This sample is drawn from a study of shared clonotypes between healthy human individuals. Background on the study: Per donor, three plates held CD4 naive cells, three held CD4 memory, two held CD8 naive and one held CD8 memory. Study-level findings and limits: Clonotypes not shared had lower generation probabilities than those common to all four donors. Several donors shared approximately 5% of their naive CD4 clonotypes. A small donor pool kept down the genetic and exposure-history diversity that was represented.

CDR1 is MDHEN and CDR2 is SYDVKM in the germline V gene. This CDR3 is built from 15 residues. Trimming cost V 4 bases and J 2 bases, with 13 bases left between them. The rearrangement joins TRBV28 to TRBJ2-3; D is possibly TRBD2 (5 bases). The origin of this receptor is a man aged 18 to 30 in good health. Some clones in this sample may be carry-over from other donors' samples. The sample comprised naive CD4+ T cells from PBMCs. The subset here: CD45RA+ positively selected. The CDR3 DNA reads TGTGCCAGCAGTTGGGGATTCGGGGACACAGATACGCAGTATTTT. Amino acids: CASSWGFGDTDTQYF.